This TCR beta chain was sequenced for a study of breast tumors, draining lymph nodes, adjacent tissues (dated by TCRdb to about 2016). Study-level background: In breast cancer patients, the study compared the TCR beta repertoires of tumor, adjacent nontumor tissue and axillary lymph nodes. In human breast cancer, the study set out to assess how tumor, surrounding tissue and draining lymph node repertoires relate to one another and whether T cells might be exchanged between them. Points the paper makes about the study in general: Tumor and nontumor tissue repertoires were found to be significantly more similar in luminal-like than in basal-like breast cancer. The conclusion that tumor T cells originate in lymph nodes was presented as consistent with a hypothesis rather than as directly demonstrated. Tumors showed preferential V and J gene usage, and their T-cell repertoire diversity fell below that of lymph nodes yet above that of nontumor tissue. The data were considered consistent with the idea that most tumor T cells come from the lymph node and then expand in tumor tissue.

Instrument used: Illumina HiSeq 2000. TCR beta chain libraries were generated by multiplex PCR amplification. High-throughput sequencing was used to analyze the amplified TCR beta chain products. TCRdb reworked the public reads: Q25 trimming with fastp, MiXCR clone assembly, productive beta chains retained. Rows are combined by CDR3 protein, so each entry shows the most common genes and DNA. Recorded for this sample are about 170,000 distinct CDR3 sequences; around 33% of them occurred a single time. Jointly, the top ten make up roughly 3.8% of the sample. As for this clonotype: Its antigen is currently not known. As the CDR3 is not closed by the conserved phenylalanine or tryptophan, this likely results from a read error.

Lymph node samples were obtained from the axillary draining lymph nodes of breast cancer patients. The germline V gene (reference sequence) yields MNHEY for CDR1 and SMNVEV for CDR2. With termini counted, the CDR3 has 17 amino acids. The retained sequence is limited to the CDR3, 51 bases, with the frame set at the first base. Trimming at the junction amounts to 0 bases on V and 0 bases on J, and the germline ends lie 12 bases apart. The sample comprised axillary lymph node tissue. The sequence links TRBV27 to TRBJ1-3; the D gene is perhaps TRBD1, from 6 matching bases. The origin of this receptor is a female donor with breast cancer. Some clones in this sample may be carry-over from other donors' samples. The CDR3 has the sequence CASSLSARGSSGNTIYS. The DNA sequence is TGTGCCAGCAGTTTATCGGCGAGGGGGAGCTCTGGAAACACCATATATTCT.